This T cell receptor beta chain was profiled in a study of T cells in Graves' hyperthyroidism and ophthalmopathy. General study results and limits: Model output signaled ophthalmopathy a median 6.5 months ahead of onset.

Trimming took 3 bases from V and 2 from J; bases not matched to a gene: 4. Germline CDR1 and CDR2: LGHDT and YNNKEL (reference sequence). The CDR3 has 15 amino acids. Lactation, pregnancy, other autoimmune disease or uncontrolled infection excluded patients. Sample collection date corresponds to first hyperthyroidism diagnosis, prior to any ophthalmopathy symptoms. PBMCs were obtained from over 8.5 ml fresh peripheral blood. It was RNA transcripts that yielded the amplified TCR beta CDR3 regions. The HTBI primer set served for first-round RT-PCR of the TCR CDR3. Each CDR3 protein is one row after TCRdb ran MiXCR on the multiplex PCR reads. The top ten clones hold 25% to 35% of a sample with about 360,000 distinct CDR3 sequences, about a sixth of them seen once. This clonotype was seen ten or more times. Its cognate antigen is unknown.

The sequence was collected from a woman under 30 with Graves' hyperthyroidism that later progressed to Graves' ophthalmopathy. Sequences were obtained from blood. V usage is TRBV3-1 and J usage is TRBJ2-7; 10 bases match TRBD2. CDR3 loop: CASSHRAGGTYEQYF. CDR3 bases: TGTGCCAGCAGCCACCGAGCGGGAGGGACCTACGAGCAGTACTTC.